These 7 T cell receptor beta chains originate from one sample sequenced in a study of cytomegalovirus exposure and HLA in healthy donors (dated 2017 in TCRdb). Libraries came from the immunoSEQ multiplex PCR assay. TCRdb took over this immuneACCESS table, retaining in-frame rearrangements with V and J assigned. Such tables are incomplete; in checked studies, under half of the missing clones stem from an unresolved V gene, and the remainder is unexplained. Recorded for this sample are hundreds of thousands of clones; over 80% of them occurred a single time. About an eighth of the sample belongs to the ten largest clones. The sequencing input was PBMCs. The receptors were gathered from a woman aged 25 to 39 in good health and CMV-seropositive.

This chain links TRBV9 with TRBJ2-2; 9 bases are a match to TRBD1. V was pared by 3 bases and J by 4 bases, with 10 bases of the junction left unmatched. This CDR3 is built from 17 residues. From germline, CDR1 is SGDLS and CDR2 YYNGEE. CDR3 loop: CASSGSFGTGFTGELFF. The DNA for the CDR3 is TGTGCCAGCAGCGGATCTTTCGGGACAGGGTTCACCGGGGAGCTGTTTTTT.

V and J are TRBV4-1 and TRBJ2-7; tentatively, D is TRBD1 (5 bases). Trimming cost V 1 base and J 1 base, with 14 bases left between them. Germline V gene lookup returns CDR1 MGHRA and CDR2 YSYEKL. The CDR3 is 16 amino acids. DNA of the CDR3: TGCGCCAGCAGCCAAGGACAGCCCGAGAAGTCCTACGAGCAGTACTTC. Translation: CASSQGQPEKSYEQYF.

The rearrangement links TRBV5-1 to TRBJ2-2; the match to TRBD1 covers 7 bases. This CDR3 is 16 amino acids long. V was pared by 1 base and J by 0 bases, with 3 bases of the junction left unmatched. Looked up from germline, CDR1 is SGHRS and CDR2 is YFSETQ. CDR3 nucleotides: TGCGCCAGCAGCTTGAAAGGACAGGCGAACACCGGGGAGCTGTTTTTT. Protein product: CASSLKGQANTGELFF.

The rearrangement joins TRBV4-1 to TRBJ2-1; possible D gene TRBD2, 7 bases. This CDR3 is 18 amino acids long. V was cut by 2 bases and J by 8 bases, with 25 bases left in between. The germline V gene encodes CDR1 MGHRA and CDR2 YSYEKL. CDR3 nucleotide sequence: TGCGCCAGCAGCCAACCCCAAAGCCGGGGAGGCGGGGGCGATGAGCAGTTCTTC. This gives the protein CASSQPQSRGGGGDEQFF.

V and J are TRBV4-3 and TRBJ2-3; 7 bases match TRBD1. The CDR3 runs to 14 residues. Looked up from germline, CDR1 is LGHNA and CDR2 is YSLEER. V was clipped by 4 bases and J by 1 base; unmatched bases: 2. CDR3 coding DNA: TGCGCCAGCAGCCCAGGGACAGGCACAGATACGCAGTATTTT. It yields the protein CASSPGTGTDTQYF.

This clone was detected many times. The chain uses TRBV2 and TRBJ1-4; TRBD1 matches 7 bases. Germline assignment: CDR1 SNHLY and CDR2 FYNNEI. CDR3 length: 15 amino acids. The J segment lost 0 bases and the V segment lost 10 bases, leaving 8 bases of the junction unmatched. For the CDR3, the DNA is TGTGCCACCCGGGACAGACTATCAACTAATGAAAAACTGTTTTTT. It encodes CATRDRLSTNEKLFF.

The J gene is TRBJ2-5, the V gene TRBV6-5, with D tentatively TRBD1 or TRBD2 (5 bases each). The CDR3 loop spans 15 amino acids. V was trimmed by 8 bases and J by 1 base, leaving 17 bases between them. Germline V lookup: CDR1 MNHEY, CDR2 SVGAGI. The CDR3 sequence is CASGPTGPPQETQYF. The CDR3, as DNA: TGTGCCAGCGGACCCACGGGGCCCCCCCAAGAGACCCAGTACTTC.